The 16 T cell receptor beta chains below were found in one sample sequenced in a study of T cell responses to AZD1222 COVID-19 vaccine. Generated by immunoSEQ multiplex PCR, the TCRdb table keeps only in-frame clones and is missing some. The data show about 140,000 clones, 80% to 95% seen once. Here the sequenced sample was peripheral blood, taken 28 days after the second AZD1222 dose. These receptors came from an adult who received the AZD1222 COVID-19 vaccine.

The chain recombines TRBV5-1 with TRBJ2-7; TRBD2 matches 11 bases. Germline CDR1 reads SGHRS; CDR2 reads YFSETQ. This CDR3 comprises 17 residues. V gave up 3 bases and J gave up 7 bases; unmatched junction bases: 15. The CDR3 protein is CASSSPLAGGMRREQYF. The CDR3 bases are TGCGCCAGCAGCTCACCCCTAGCGGGGGGAATGAGGCGAGAGCAGTACTTC.

The rearrangement joins TRBV7-2 to TRBJ1-2; D gene ambiguous. The CDR3 is made up of 12 amino acids. V was pared by 2 bases and J by 1 base, with 2 bases between. Germline CDR1 and CDR2: SGHTA and FQGNSA. The CDR3: CASSLNNYGYTF. The CDR3 coding sequence is TGTGCCAGCAGCTTAAATAACTATGGCTACACCTTC.

The genes are TRBV10-2 and TRBJ2-4, with 10 nucleotides matching TRBD2. V was clipped by 3 bases and J by 0 bases; unmatched bases: 14. The CDR3 runs to 20 residues. Germline CDR1 WSHSY, CDR2 SAAADI. CDR3: CASSDGRTSGPILAKNIQYF. The CDR3 DNA follows: TGCGCCAGCAGTGACGGTAGGACTAGCGGCCCGATATTAGCCAAAAACATTCAGTACTTC.

As to this clone: This could be a read error, since a much larger clone is one nucleotide away. The same CDR3 is also encoded by other DNA sequences in this sample. V and J are TRBV5-1 and TRBJ2-7; D remains ambiguous. The V end was cut by 0 bases, the J end by 4 bases, with 5 bases between. CDR3 length equals 12 residues. CDR1 is SGHRS, CDR2 YFSETQ, per germline. CDR3 region: CASSLDGYEQYF. The CDR3 DNA reads as TGCGCCAGCAGCTTGGACGGTTACGAGCAGTACTTC.

This chain joins TRBV12-3 or TRBV12-4 and TRBJ2-5; D ambiguous. This CDR3 is 12 amino acids long. V was shortened by 3 bases and J by 6 bases, with 8 bases between the two germline ends. Here the CDR3 reads CASSFLQQTQYF. The CDR3 coding sequence is TGTGCCAGCAGTTTTTTACAGCAGACCCAGTACTTC.

CDR3 DNA: TGTGCCAGCATTGGAGGGGGGGACTATGGCTACACCTTC. Protein product: CASIGGGDYGYTF. The chain has TRBV12-3 or TRBV12-4 and TRBJ1-2; D may be TRBD1 (6 bases). CDR3 length: 13 residues. Trimming removed 7 bases from V and 3 bases from J, with 12 bases in between.

This chain connects TRBV13 to TRBJ1-2, with D unresolved. This CDR3 spans 13 amino acids. V was cut by 3 bases and J by 1 base, with 6 bases left in between. Germline-derived CDR1 and CDR2 are PRHDT and FYEKMQ (reference sequence). The chain's CDR3 is CASSFGSNYGYTF. CDR3 DNA sequence: TGTGCCAGCAGCTTTGGGAGTAACTATGGCTACACCTTC.

The chain uses TRBV6-4 and TRBJ1-1, with 7 bases lining up with TRBD1. The J segment lost 4 bases and the V segment lost 6 bases, leaving 5 bases of the junction unmatched. Germline CDR1 and CDR2: MRHNA and SNTAGT. The CDR3 is made up of 13 amino acids. Here the CDR3 reads CASSTHRGTEAFF. CDR3 coding DNA: TGTGCCAGCAGCACTCACAGGGGCACTGAAGCTTTCTTT.

The chain joins TRBV27 to TRBJ2-7, with no clear D. The V gene lost 5 bases and the J gene lost 7 bases, with 12 bases spanning the gap. Germline CDR1 is MNHEY and CDR2 is SMNVEV (reference sequence). The CDR3 length is 12 residues. The CDR3 sequence is CASSNHPREQYF. CDR3 nucleotides: TGTGCCAGCAGTAACCACCCCCGGGAGCAGTACTTC.

Points on this clone: A junction end diverges from the germline sequence, so it may reflect a read error. This rearrangement joins TRBV5-1 to TRBJ2-7; 8 positions match TRBD2. The CDR3 consists of 12 residues. CDR1 and CDR2 (germline): SGHRS, YFSETQ. DNA for the CDR3: TGCGCCAGCAGCTTGAGGTCGGGACTAGGGAACTTC. This encodes CASSLRSGLGNF.

The J gene is TRBJ1-2, the V gene TRBV4-3; D gene uncertain. The length of the CDR3 is 14 residues. Germline V gives CDR1 LGHNA, CDR2 YSLEER. V lost 1 base and J lost 3, with 9 bases in between. DNA of the CDR3: TGCGCCAGCAGCCAAGTTTCCAGTTACTATGGCTACACCTTC. Amino acids: CASSQVSSYYGYTF.

This clone was seen only once. The chain has TRBV29-1 and TRBJ2-7; TRBD2 might be the D (6 bases). Germline loops: CDR1 SQVTM, CDR2 ANQGSEA. The CDR3 is made up of 12 amino acids. V shed 3 bases and J shed 2 bases, with 8 bases lying between them. CDR3 coding DNA: TGCAGCGTTGATAGCGGAGCCTACGAGCAGTACTTC. Translating gives CSVDSGAYEQYF.

About this clone: Other DNA sequences in this specimen translate into the identical CDR3. J is TRBJ2-2 and V is TRBV5-1; TRBD1 is a possible D gene (6 bases). CDR1 and CDR2 (germline): SGHRS, YFSETQ. The ends were cut back, 4 bases at V and 2 bases at J, with 9 bases in the middle. The CDR3 extends over 14 amino acids. CDR3 sequence: CASSLDRNTGELFF. CDR3 DNA: TGCGCCAGCAGCCTGGACAGAAACACCGGGGAGCTGTTTTTT.

This chain joins TRBV4-2 and TRBJ1-5, with D maybe TRBD1 (5 bases). V was shortened by 0 bases and J by 3 bases, with 15 bases between the two germline ends. CDR3 length equals 17 residues. CDR1 and CDR2 (germline): LGHNA, YNFKEQ. The CDR3 coding sequence is TGTGCCAGCAGCCAAGACCCAGCAGGGTCGACCAATCAGCCCCAGCATTTT. It is translated as CASSQDPAGSTNQPQHF.

The rearrangement uses TRBV7-3 and TRBJ2-3; possible D gene TRBD1, 6 bases. V gave up 5 bases and J gave up 2 bases, with 8 bases separating them. The CDR3 covers 13 residues. Looked up from germline, CDR1 is SGHTA and CDR2 is FQGTGA. CDR3 sequence reads: CASSGTNTDTQYF. The CDR3 coding sequence is TGTGCCAGCAGCGGGACAAACACAGATACGCAGTATTTT.

This chain joins TRBV7-3 and TRBJ2-7; 8 nucleotides align to TRBD2. Losses at the gene ends were 4 bases for V and 4 bases for J; bases not matched to a gene: 3. Germline V CDR1 and CDR2: SGHTA, FQGTGA. The CDR3 totals 13 residues. Written as DNA, the CDR3 is TGTGCCAGCAGCTCAGCGGGAGAGTACGAGCAGTACTTC. This sequence encodes CASSSAGEYEQYF.